The rows below give T cell receptor beta chains drawn from one sample of a study of blood T cells in healthy people across ages. TCRdb re-derived calls from the 5' RACE reads in MiXCR, one entry per CDR3 protein. The sample holds around 690,000 distinct CDR3 sequences; about 53% are singletons and the top ten take over 35%. Specimen: blood. All receptors come from a man in his 60s in good health. The CDR3 runs from the conserved cysteine through the conserved F or W. Fields, in order: CDR3 length, V gene, J gene, D gene, clone size, CDR3 protein, CDR3 DNA. D genes are given only for firm matches. Part of the rows lack a size; the others show once, few, many or a class for expanded clones.

cdr3_length: 14; v_call: TRBV5-1; j_call: TRBJ2-3; d_call: .; clone_size: .; cdr3_aa: CASSDPGGSDTQYF; cdr3_nt: TGCGCCAGCAGCGACCCGGGGGGCTCAGATACGCAGTATTTT
cdr3_length: 17; v_call: TRBV5-1; j_call: TRBJ2-1; d_call: TRBD2; clone_size: once; cdr3_aa: CASSLVSSGGWYNEQFF; cdr3_nt: TGCGCCAGCAGCTTGGTGTCTAGCGGGGGGTGGTACAATGAGCAGTTCTTC
cdr3_length: 14; v_call: TRBV2; j_call: TRBJ2-7; d_call: .; clone_size: .; cdr3_aa: CASSAADWSYEQYF; cdr3_nt: TGTGCCAGCAGTGCGGCAGATTGGTCCTACGAGCAGTACTTC
cdr3_length: 15; v_call: TRBV9; j_call: TRBJ1-2; d_call: .; clone_size: few; cdr3_aa: CASSTRREANYGYTF; cdr3_nt: TGTGCCAGCAGCACCCGACGGGAAGCTAACTATGGCTACACCTTC
cdr3_length: 14; v_call: TRBV10-3; j_call: TRBJ2-5; d_call: .; clone_size: .; cdr3_aa: CASRADKSGETQYF; cdr3_nt: TGTGCCTCTCGGGCGGATAAGTCTGGAGAGACCCAGTACTTC
cdr3_length: 11; v_call: TRBV12-3/TRBV12-4; j_call: TRBJ2-3; d_call: .; clone_size: .; cdr3_aa: CASMMGDTQYF; cdr3_nt: TGTGCCAGCATGATGGGAGATACGCAGTATTTT
cdr3_length: 15; v_call: TRBV28; j_call: TRBJ2-7; d_call: TRBD1; clone_size: .; cdr3_aa: CASSIRDREFYEQYF; cdr3_nt: TGTGCCAGCAGTATCCGGGACAGGGAGTTTTACGAGCAGTACTTC
cdr3_length: 12; v_call: TRBV18; j_call: TRBJ2-1; d_call: .; clone_size: .; cdr3_aa: CANSPQASEQFF; cdr3_nt: TGTGCCAACTCACCACAAGCTAGTGAGCAGTTCTTC
cdr3_length: 13; v_call: TRBV20-1; j_call: TRBJ2-5; d_call: .; clone_size: once; cdr3_aa: CSARLGTEGTQYF; cdr3_nt: TGCAGTGCTAGATTGGGGACTGAAGGGACCCAGTACTTC
cdr3_length: 11; v_call: TRBV24-1; j_call: TRBJ2-3; d_call: .; clone_size: .; cdr3_aa: CATSDLDTQYF; cdr3_nt: TGTGCCACCAGTGATTTGGATACGCAGTATTTT
cdr3_length: 16; v_call: TRBV7-9; j_call: TRBJ2-1; d_call: TRBD1; clone_size: .; cdr3_aa: CASSPAGDRAFNEQFF; cdr3_nt: TGTGCCAGCAGCCCAGCCGGGGACAGGGCGTTTAATGAGCAGTTCTTC
cdr3_length: 14; v_call: TRBV20-1; j_call: TRBJ1-1; d_call: .; clone_size: .; cdr3_aa: CSAEVAGSNTEAFF; cdr3_nt: TGCAGTGCGGAGGTGGCAGGTTCGAACACTGAAGCTTTCTTT
cdr3_length: 15; v_call: TRBV12-3/TRBV12-4; j_call: TRBJ2-2; d_call: TRBD2; clone_size: .; cdr3_aa: CASSLISGGAGELFF; cdr3_nt: TGTGCCAGCAGTTTAATCAGCGGGGGGGCCGGGGAGCTGTTTTTT
cdr3_length: 14; v_call: TRBV20-1; j_call: TRBJ2-3; d_call: TRBD2; clone_size: .; cdr3_aa: CSAKRGSNTDTQYF; cdr3_nt: TGCAGTGCCAAGCGGGGGTCAAACACAGATACGCAGTATTTT
cdr3_length: 15; v_call: TRBV24-1; j_call: TRBJ2-4; d_call: TRBD2; clone_size: .; cdr3_aa: CATSDTSGPGGIQYF; cdr3_nt: TGTGCCACCAGTGATACTAGCGGGCCGGGGGGAATTCAGTACTTC
cdr3_length: 16; v_call: TRBV27; j_call: TRBJ2-6; d_call: .; clone_size: .; cdr3_aa: CASSPTYLSGANVLTF; cdr3_nt: TGTGCCAGCAGTCCCACTTATCTATCTGGGGCCAACGTCCTGACTTTC
cdr3_length: 14; v_call: TRBV9; j_call: TRBJ1-1; d_call: .; clone_size: .; cdr3_aa: CASSVGAGLGRAFF; cdr3_nt: TGTGCCAGCAGCGTAGGGGCAGGGCTAGGTAGGGCTTTCTTT
cdr3_length: 17; v_call: TRBV24-1; j_call: TRBJ2-3; d_call: TRBD1; clone_size: .; cdr3_aa: CATSDPRQGVRTDTQYF; cdr3_nt: TGTGCCACCAGTGATCCTAGACAGGGAGTAAGGACAGATACGCAGTATTTT
cdr3_length: 16; v_call: TRBV20-1; j_call: TRBJ2-1; d_call: TRBD2; clone_size: .; cdr3_aa: CSASAVAGGLFNEQFF; cdr3_nt: TGCAGTGCTAGTGCAGTAGCGGGGGGGTTATTTAATGAGCAGTTCTTC
cdr3_length: 15; v_call: TRBV25-1; j_call: TRBJ2-1; d_call: .; clone_size: .; cdr3_aa: CASNHRGAPGDEQFF; cdr3_nt: TGTGCCAGCAATCACCGGGGGGCCCCCGGGGATGAGCAGTTCTTC
cdr3_length: 15; v_call: TRBV7-2; j_call: TRBJ2-3; d_call: TRBD2; clone_size: few; cdr3_aa: CASSNGGVVTDTQYF; cdr3_nt: TGTGCCAGCAGCAACGGGGGGGTTGTCACAGATACGCAGTATTTT
cdr3_length: 15; v_call: TRBV10-3; j_call: TRBJ2-7; d_call: TRBD2; clone_size: few; cdr3_aa: CAISDPTSRSYEQYF; cdr3_nt: TGTGCCATCAGTGATCCGACTAGCCGATCCTACGAGCAGTACTTC
cdr3_length: 16; v_call: TRBV4-2; j_call: TRBJ2-1; d_call: TRBD2; clone_size: .; cdr3_aa: CASSPTSGGAFNEQFF; cdr3_nt: TGTGCCAGCAGCCCGACTAGCGGGGGGGCCTTCAATGAGCAGTTCTTC
cdr3_length: 14; v_call: TRBV27; j_call: TRBJ2-5; d_call: .; clone_size: .; cdr3_aa: CASSSGLLMETQYF; cdr3_nt: TGTGCCAGCAGCTCCGGACTATTAATGGAGACCCAGTACTTC
cdr3_length: 18; v_call: TRBV5-1; j_call: TRBJ2-1; d_call: TRBD2; clone_size: .; cdr3_aa: CASSLVGSGGSSYNEQFF; cdr3_nt: TGCGCCAGCAGCTTGGTGGGTAGCGGGGGAAGCTCCTACAATGAGCAGTTCTTC
cdr3_length: 15; v_call: TRBV6-1; j_call: TRBJ2-1; d_call: TRBD1; clone_size: few; cdr3_aa: CATTAGQGAIDEQFF; cdr3_nt: TGTGCCACCACGGCCGGGCAGGGGGCCATCGATGAGCAGTTCTTC
cdr3_length: 12; v_call: TRBV6-5; j_call: TRBJ2-1; d_call: .; clone_size: few; cdr3_aa: CASRPRAGEQFF; cdr3_nt: TGTGCCAGCAGACCCAGGGCCGGGGAGCAGTTCTTC
cdr3_length: 15; v_call: TRBV20-1; j_call: TRBJ2-7; d_call: .; clone_size: .; cdr3_aa: CSARVGAGEAYEQYF; cdr3_nt: TGCAGTGCTAGAGTTGGGGCAGGGGAGGCCTACGAGCAGTACTTC
cdr3_length: 19; v_call: TRBV6-5; j_call: TRBJ2-1; d_call: TRBD1; clone_size: .; cdr3_aa: CASSYSSRPGTGAYNEQFF; cdr3_nt: TGTGCCAGCAGTTACTCCTCGAGACCCGGGACAGGGGCCTACAATGAGCAGTTCTTC
cdr3_length: 15; v_call: TRBV4-2; j_call: TRBJ1-1; d_call: .; clone_size: .; cdr3_aa: CASSPGEGLNTEAFF; cdr3_nt: TGTGCCAGCAGCCCCGGGGAGGGCCTGAACACTGAAGCTTTCTTT
cdr3_length: 15; v_call: TRBV4-1; j_call: TRBJ2-7; d_call: TRBD1; clone_size: .; cdr3_aa: CASSHPTGTTYEQYF; cdr3_nt: TGCGCCAGCAGCCACCCGACAGGGACCACTTACGAGCAGTACTTC
cdr3_length: 11; v_call: TRBV6-2/TRBV6-3; j_call: TRBJ2-2; d_call: .; clone_size: .; cdr3_aa: CASALAGELFF; cdr3_nt: TGTGCCAGCGCCCTCGCCGGGGAGCTGTTTTTT
cdr3_length: 16; v_call: TRBV14; j_call: TRBJ1-2; d_call: .; clone_size: .; cdr3_aa: CASSQDLTGNNYGYTF; cdr3_nt: TGTGCCAGCAGCCAAGATCTCACAGGGAACAACTATGGCTACACCTTC
cdr3_length: 11; v_call: TRBV29-1; j_call: TRBJ2-7; d_call: .; clone_size: .; cdr3_aa: CSNRDPYEQYF; cdr3_nt: TGCAGCAACCGGGACCCCTACGAGCAGTACTTC
cdr3_length: 14; v_call: TRBV2; j_call: TRBJ2-1; d_call: .; clone_size: few; cdr3_aa: CASLRDSDYNEQFF; cdr3_nt: TGTGCCAGCCTCCGGGACTCGGACTACAATGAGCAGTTCTTC
cdr3_length: 13; v_call: TRBV2; j_call: TRBJ2-7; d_call: .; clone_size: few; cdr3_aa: CASSVSGTYEQYF; cdr3_nt: TGTGCCAGCAGCGTCTCTGGAACCTACGAGCAGTACTTC
cdr3_length: 15; v_call: TRBV14; j_call: TRBJ2-5; d_call: .; clone_size: .; cdr3_aa: CASSTTGRLRETQYF; cdr3_nt: TGTGCCAGCTCCACGACAGGGAGGCTTCGAGAGACCCAGTACTTC
cdr3_length: 12; v_call: TRBV6-5; j_call: TRBJ2-1; d_call: .; clone_size: few; cdr3_aa: CASTSAGHEQFF; cdr3_nt: TGTGCCAGCACCTCGGCTGGCCATGAGCAGTTCTTC
cdr3_length: 15; v_call: TRBV9; j_call: TRBJ2-1; d_call: .; clone_size: .; cdr3_aa: CASSQQDLPNNEQFF; cdr3_nt: TGTGCCAGCAGCCAACAGGACCTACCTAACAATGAGCAGTTCTTC
cdr3_length: 12; v_call: TRBV14; j_call: TRBJ1-1; d_call: .; clone_size: few; cdr3_aa: CASSQVRGEAFF; cdr3_nt: TGTGCCAGCAGCCAAGTCCGGGGGGAAGCTTTCTTT
cdr3_length: 15; v_call: TRBV6-2/TRBV6-3; j_call: TRBJ2-5; d_call: TRBD1; clone_size: .; cdr3_aa: CASSYPGTGQETQYF; cdr3_nt: TGTGCCAGCAGTTACCCCGGGACAGGGCAAGAGACCCAGTACTTC
cdr3_length: 15; v_call: TRBV10-3; j_call: TRBJ2-7; d_call: TRBD2; clone_size: .; cdr3_aa: CAPALGRVGSYEQYF; cdr3_nt: TGTGCCCCGGCTCTCGGGAGGGTCGGCTCCTACGAGCAGTACTTC
cdr3_length: 16; v_call: TRBV28; j_call: TRBJ2-3; d_call: .; clone_size: .; cdr3_aa: CASSRPAGGGTDTQYF; cdr3_nt: TGTGCCAGCAGCCGTCCGGCCGGCGGCGGCACAGATACGCAGTATTTT